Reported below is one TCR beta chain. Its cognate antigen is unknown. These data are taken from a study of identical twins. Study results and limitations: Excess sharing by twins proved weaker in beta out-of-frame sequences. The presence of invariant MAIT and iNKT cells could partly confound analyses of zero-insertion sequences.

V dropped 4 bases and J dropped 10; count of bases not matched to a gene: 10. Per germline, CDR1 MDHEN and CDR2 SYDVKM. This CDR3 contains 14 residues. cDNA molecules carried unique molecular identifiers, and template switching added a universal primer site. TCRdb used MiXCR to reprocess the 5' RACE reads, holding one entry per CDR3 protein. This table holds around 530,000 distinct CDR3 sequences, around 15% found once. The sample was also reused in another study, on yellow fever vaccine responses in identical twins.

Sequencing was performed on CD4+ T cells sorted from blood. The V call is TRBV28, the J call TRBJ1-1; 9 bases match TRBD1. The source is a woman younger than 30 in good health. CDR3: CASSYMDPGQGAFF. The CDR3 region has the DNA TGTGCCAGCAGTTATATGGATCCGGGACAGGGAGCTTTCTTT.